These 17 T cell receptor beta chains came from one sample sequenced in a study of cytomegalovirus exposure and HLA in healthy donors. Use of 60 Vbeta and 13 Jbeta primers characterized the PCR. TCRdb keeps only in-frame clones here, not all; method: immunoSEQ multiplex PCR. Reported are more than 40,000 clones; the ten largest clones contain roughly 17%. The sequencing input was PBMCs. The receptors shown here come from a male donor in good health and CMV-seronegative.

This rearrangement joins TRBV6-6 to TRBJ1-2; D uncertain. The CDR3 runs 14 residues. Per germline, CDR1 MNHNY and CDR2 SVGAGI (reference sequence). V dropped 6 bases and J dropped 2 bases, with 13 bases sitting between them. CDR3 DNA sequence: TGTGCCAGCAGCTCAGGAGGTGAAAACTATGGCTACACCTTC. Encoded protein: CASSSGGENYGYTF.

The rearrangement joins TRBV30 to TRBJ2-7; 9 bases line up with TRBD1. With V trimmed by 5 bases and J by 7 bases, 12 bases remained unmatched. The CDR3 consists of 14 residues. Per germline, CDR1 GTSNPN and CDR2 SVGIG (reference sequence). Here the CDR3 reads CAWGKNRGPGEQYF. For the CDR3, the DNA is TGTGCCTGGGGGAAAAACAGGGGGCCGGGGGAGCAGTACTTC. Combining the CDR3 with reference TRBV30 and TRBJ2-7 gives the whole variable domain SQTIHQWPATLVQPVGSPLSLECTVEGTSNPNLYWYRQAAGRGLQLLFYSVGIGQISSEVPQNLSASRPQDRQFILSSKKLLLSDSGFYLCAWGKNRGPGEQYFGPGTRLTVT.

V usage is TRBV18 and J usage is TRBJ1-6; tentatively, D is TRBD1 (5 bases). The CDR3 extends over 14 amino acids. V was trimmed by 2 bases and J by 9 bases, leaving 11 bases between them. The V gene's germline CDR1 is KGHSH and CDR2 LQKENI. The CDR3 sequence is CASSPKGEGSPLHF. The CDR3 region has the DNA TGTGCCAGCTCACCAAAAGGGGAGGGTTCACCCCTCCACTTT.

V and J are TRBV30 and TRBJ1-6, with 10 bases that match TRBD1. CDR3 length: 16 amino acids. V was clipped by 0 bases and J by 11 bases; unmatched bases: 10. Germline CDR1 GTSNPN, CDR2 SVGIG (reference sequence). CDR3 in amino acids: CAWSVRGPGQGTPLHF. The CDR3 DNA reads TGTGCCTGGAGTGTACGGGGGCCGGGACAGGGGACACCCCTCCACTTT.

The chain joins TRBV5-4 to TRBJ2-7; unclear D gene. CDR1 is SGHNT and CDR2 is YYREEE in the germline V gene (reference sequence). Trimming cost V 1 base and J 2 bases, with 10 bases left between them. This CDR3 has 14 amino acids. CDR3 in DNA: TGTGCCAGCAGCTTGAGTAGCTGGACCTACGAGCAGTACTTC. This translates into CASSLSSWTYEQYF.

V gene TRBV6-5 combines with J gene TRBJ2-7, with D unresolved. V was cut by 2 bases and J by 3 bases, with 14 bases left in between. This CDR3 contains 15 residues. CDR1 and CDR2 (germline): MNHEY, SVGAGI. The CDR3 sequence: CASSYTFSFGYEQYF. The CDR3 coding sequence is TGTGCCAGCAGTTACACCTTCTCGTTCGGCTACGAGCAGTACTTC.

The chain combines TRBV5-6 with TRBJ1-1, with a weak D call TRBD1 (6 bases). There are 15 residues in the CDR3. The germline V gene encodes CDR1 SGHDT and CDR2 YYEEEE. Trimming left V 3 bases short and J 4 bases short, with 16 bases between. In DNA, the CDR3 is TGTGCCAGCAGCTCATCGGGGGGCTGGGGCACTGAAGCTTTCTTT. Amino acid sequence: CASSSSGGWGTEAFF.

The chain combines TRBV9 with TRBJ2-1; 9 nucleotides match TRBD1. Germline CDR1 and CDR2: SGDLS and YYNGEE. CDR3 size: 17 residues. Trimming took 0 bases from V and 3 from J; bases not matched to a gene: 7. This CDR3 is CASSVAGDRDFYNEQFF. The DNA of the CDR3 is TGTGCCAGCAGCGTAGCCGGGGACAGGGATTTCTACAATGAGCAGTTCTTC.

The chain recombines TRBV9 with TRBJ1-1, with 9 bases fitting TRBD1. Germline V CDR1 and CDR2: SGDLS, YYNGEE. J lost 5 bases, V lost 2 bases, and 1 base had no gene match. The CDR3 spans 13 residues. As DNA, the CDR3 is TGTGCCAGCAGCGTTGACAGGGGGACTGAAGCTTTCTTT. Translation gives CASSVDRGTEAFF.

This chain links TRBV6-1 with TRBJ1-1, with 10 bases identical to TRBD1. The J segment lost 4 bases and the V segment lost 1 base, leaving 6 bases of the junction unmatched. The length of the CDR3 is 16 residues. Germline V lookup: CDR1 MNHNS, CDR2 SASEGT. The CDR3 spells CASSEGGTGALTEAFF. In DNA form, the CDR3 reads TGTGCCAGCAGTGAAGGGGGGACAGGGGCCCTCACTGAAGCTTTCTTT.

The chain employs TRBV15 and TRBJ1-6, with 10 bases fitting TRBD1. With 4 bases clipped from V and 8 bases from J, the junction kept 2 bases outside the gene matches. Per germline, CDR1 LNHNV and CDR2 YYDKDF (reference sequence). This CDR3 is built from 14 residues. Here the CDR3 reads CATSMGQGYSPLHF. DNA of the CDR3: TGTGCCACCAGCATGGGACAGGGGTATTCACCCCTCCACTTT.

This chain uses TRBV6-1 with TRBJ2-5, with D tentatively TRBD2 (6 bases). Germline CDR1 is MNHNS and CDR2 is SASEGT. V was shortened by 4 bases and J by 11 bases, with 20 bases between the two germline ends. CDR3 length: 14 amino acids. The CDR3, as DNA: TGTGCCAGCAGTGGCCGTATATGGTCGGGGGAGCAGTACTTC. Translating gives CASSGRIWSGEQYF.

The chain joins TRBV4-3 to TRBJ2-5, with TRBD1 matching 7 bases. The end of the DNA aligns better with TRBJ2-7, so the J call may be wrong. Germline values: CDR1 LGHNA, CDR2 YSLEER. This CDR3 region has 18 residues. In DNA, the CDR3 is TGCGCCAGCAGCCCCAAGGCCGATCTCGGGACAGATACCTACGAGCAGTACTTC. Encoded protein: CASSPKADLGTDTYEQYF.

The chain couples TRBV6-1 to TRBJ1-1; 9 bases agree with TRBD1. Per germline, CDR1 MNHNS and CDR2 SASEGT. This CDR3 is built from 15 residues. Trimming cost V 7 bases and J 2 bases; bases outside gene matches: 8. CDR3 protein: CASTLTGGFNTEAFF. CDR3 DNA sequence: TGTGCCAGCACTTTGACAGGGGGATTCAACACTGAAGCTTTCTTT.

CDR3 protein: CASSGQGGSTEAFF. CDR3 sequence (DNA): TGTGCCAGCAGTGGGCAAGGGGGTTCCACTGAAGCTTTCTTT. This sequence joins TRBV6-6 and TRBJ1-1; D possibly corresponds to TRBD1 (6 bases). The CDR3 is 14 amino acids. V lost 5 bases, J lost 4 bases, and 14 bases lay in between. CDR1 is MNHNY and CDR2 is SVGAGI in the germline V gene (reference sequence).

Here the CDR3 reads CAWSVAGGTDTQYF. In DNA form, the CDR3 reads TGTGCCTGGAGTGTAGCGGGGGGCACAGATACGCAGTATTTT. The chain combines TRBV30 with TRBJ2-3; 8 bases map to TRBD2. CDR1 and CDR2 (germline): GTSNPN, SVGIG (reference sequence). The CDR3 has 14 residues. The V and J ends lost 0 bases and 1 base, in that order; junction bases with no gene match: 0.

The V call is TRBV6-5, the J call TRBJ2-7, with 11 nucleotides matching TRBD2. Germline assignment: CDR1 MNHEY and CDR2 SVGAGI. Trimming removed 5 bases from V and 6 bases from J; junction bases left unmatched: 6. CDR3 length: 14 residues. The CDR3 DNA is TGTGCCAGCAGTCCTCTAGCGGGGGGACGCGAGCAGTACTTC. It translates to CASSPLAGGREQYF.